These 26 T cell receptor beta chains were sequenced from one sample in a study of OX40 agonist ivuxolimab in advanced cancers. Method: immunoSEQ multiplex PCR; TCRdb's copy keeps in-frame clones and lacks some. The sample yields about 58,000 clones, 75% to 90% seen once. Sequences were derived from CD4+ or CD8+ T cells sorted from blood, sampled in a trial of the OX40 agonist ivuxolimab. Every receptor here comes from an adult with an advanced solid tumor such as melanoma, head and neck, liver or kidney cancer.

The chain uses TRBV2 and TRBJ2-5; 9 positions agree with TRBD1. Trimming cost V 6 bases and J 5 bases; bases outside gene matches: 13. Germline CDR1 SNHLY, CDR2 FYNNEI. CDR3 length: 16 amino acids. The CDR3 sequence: CASSPGPGQGKETQYF. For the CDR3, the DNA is TGTGCCAGCAGCCCGGGCCCTGGACAGGGGAAGGAGACCCAGTACTTC.

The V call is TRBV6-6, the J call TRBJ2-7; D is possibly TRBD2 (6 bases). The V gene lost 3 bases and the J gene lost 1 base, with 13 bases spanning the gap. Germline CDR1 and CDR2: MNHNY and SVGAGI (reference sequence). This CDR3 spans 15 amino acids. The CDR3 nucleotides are TGTGCCAGCAGTTATGGCGCGGGGTCGTCCTACGAGCAGTACTTC. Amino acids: CASSYGAGSSYEQYF.

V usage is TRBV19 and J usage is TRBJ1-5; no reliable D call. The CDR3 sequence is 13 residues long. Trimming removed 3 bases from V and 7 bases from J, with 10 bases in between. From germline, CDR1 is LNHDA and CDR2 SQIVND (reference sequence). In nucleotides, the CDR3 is TGTGCCAGTAGTATCCAGACGGAACAGCCCCAGCATTTT. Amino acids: CASSIQTEQPQHF.

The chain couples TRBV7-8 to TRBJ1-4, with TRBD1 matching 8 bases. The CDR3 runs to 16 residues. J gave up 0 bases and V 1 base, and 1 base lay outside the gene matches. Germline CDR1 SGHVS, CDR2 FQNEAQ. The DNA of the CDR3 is TGTGCCAGCAGCTTAGTACAGGGGGCAACTAATGAAAAACTGTTTTTT. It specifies CASSLVQGATNEKLFF. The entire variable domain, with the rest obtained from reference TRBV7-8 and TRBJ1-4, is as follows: GAGVSQSPRYKVAKRGQDVALRCDPISGHVSLFWYQQALGQGPEFLTYFQNEAQLDKSGLPSDRFFAERPEGSVSTLKIQRTQQEDSAVYLCASSLVQGATNEKLFFGSGTQLSVL.

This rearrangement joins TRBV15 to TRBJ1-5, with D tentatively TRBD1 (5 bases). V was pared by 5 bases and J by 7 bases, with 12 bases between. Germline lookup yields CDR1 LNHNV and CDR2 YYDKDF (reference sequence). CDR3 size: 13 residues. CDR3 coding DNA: TGTGCCACCAGCCGTGGGGCATTCCAGCCCCAGCATTTT. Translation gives CATSRGAFQPQHF.

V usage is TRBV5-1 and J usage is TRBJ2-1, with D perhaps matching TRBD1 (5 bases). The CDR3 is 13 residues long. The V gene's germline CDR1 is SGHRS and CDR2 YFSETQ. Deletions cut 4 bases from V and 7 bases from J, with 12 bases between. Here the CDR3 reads CASSADAGNEQFF. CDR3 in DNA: TGCGCCAGCAGCGCGGATGCAGGGAATGAGCAGTTCTTC. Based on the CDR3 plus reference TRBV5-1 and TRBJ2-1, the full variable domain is KAGVTQTPRYLIKTRGQQVTLSCSPISGHRSVSWYQQTPGQGLQFLFEYFSETQRNKGNFPGRFSGRQFSNSRSEMNVSTLELGDSALYLCASSADAGNEQFFGPGTRLTVL.

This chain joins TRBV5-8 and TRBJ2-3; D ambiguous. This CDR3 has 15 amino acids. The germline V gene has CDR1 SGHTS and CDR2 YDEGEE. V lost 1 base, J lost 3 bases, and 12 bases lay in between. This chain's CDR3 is CASSLILLETDTQYF. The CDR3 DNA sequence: TGTGCCAGCAGCTTGATCCTTCTAGAAACAGATACGCAGTATTTT.

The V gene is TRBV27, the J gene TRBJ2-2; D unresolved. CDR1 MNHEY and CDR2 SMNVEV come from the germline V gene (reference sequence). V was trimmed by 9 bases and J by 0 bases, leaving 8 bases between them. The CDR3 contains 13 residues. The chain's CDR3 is CASTYANTGELFF. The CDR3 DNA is TGTGCCAGTACGTACGCGAACACCGGGGAGCTGTTTTTT.

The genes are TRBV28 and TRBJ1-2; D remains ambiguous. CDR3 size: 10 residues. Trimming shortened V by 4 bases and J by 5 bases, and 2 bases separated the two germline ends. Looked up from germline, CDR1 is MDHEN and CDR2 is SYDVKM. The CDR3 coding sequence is TGTGCCAGCAGTTCGTATGGCTACACCTTC. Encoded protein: CASSSYGYTF.

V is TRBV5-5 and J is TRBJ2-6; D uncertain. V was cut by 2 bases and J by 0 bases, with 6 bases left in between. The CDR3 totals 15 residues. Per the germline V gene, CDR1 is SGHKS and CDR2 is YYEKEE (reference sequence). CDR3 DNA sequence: TGTGCCAGCAGCTTATCGGGCTCTGGGGCCAACGTCCTGACTTTC. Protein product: CASSLSGSGANVLTF.

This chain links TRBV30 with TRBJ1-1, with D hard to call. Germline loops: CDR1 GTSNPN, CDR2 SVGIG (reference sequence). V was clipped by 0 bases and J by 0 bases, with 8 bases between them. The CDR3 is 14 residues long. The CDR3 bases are TGTGCCTGGAGTGTATGGGTTCTGAACACTGAAGCTTTCTTT. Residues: CAWSVWVLNTEAFF.

CDR3 sequence: CASTTGSPGEQYF. For the CDR3, the DNA is TGTGCCAGTACCACGGGGTCCCCGGGGGAGCAGTACTTC. V usage is TRBV6-5 and J usage is TRBJ2-7, with a possible D match to TRBD2 (5 bases). Per the germline V gene, CDR1 is MNHEY and CDR2 is SVGAGI. V shed 9 bases and J shed 7 bases, with 19 bases lying between them. The CDR3 sequence is 13 residues long.

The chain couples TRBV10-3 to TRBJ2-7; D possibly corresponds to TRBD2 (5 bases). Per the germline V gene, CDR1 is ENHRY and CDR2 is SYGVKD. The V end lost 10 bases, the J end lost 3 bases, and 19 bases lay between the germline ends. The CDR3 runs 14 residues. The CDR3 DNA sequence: TGTGCCACGCGCCCGGACTCCTACTTCTACGAGCAGTACTTC. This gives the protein CATRPDSYFYEQYF.

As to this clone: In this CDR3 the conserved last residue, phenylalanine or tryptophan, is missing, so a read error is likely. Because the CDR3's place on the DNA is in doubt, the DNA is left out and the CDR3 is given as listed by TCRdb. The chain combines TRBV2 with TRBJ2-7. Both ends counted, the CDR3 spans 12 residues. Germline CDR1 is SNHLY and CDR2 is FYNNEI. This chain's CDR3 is CASSEALRGQRI.

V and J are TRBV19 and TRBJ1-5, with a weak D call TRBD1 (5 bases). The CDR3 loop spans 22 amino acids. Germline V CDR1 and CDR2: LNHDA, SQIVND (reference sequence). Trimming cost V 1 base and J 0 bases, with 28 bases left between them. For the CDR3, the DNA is TGTGCCAGTAGTATAGCAGTTCCCGGTGCCCACAGGAGGACATTTAGCAATCAGCCCCAGCATTTT. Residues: CASSIAVPGAHRRTFSNQPQHF.

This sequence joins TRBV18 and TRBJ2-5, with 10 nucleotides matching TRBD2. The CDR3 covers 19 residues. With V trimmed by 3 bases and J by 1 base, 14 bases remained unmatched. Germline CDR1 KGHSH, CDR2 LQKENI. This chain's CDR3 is CASSPQRLAGVGGQETQYF. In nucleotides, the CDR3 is TGTGCCAGCTCACCCCAAAGGCTAGCGGGAGTCGGGGGCCAAGAGACCCAGTACTTC.

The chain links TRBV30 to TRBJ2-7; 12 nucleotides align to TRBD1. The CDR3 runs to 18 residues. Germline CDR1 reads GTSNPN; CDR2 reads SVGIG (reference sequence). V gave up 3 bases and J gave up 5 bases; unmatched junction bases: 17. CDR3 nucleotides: TGTGCCTGGAGCCGGGACAGGGGGCTGACACAATCCTTCAACGAGCAGTACTTC. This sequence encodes CAWSRDRGLTQSFNEQYF.

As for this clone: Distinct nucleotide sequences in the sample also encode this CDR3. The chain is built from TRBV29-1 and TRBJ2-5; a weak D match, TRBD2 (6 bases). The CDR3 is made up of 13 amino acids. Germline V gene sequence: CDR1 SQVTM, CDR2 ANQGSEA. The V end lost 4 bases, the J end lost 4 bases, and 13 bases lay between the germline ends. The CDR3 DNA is TGCAGCGTTGGAGCGGGCTGGGGAGAGACCCAGTACTTC. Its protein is CSVGAGWGETQYF.

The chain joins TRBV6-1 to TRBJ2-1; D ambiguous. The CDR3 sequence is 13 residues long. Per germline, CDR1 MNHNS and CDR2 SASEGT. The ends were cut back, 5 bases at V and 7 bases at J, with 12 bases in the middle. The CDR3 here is CASSRLGGNEQFF. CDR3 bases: TGTGCCAGCAGTCGACTGGGTGGTAATGAGCAGTTCTTC.

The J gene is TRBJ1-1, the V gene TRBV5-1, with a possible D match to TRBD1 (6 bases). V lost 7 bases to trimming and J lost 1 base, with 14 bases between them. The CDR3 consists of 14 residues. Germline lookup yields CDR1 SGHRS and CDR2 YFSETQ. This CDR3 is CASRPGHQNTEAFF. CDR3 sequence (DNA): TGCGCCAGCCGTCCGGGACACCAGAACACTGAAGCTTTCTTT.

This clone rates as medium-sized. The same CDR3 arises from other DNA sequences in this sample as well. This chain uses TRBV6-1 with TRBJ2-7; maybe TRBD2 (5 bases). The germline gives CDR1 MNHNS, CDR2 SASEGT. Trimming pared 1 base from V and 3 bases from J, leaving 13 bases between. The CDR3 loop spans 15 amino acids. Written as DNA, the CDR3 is TGTGCCAGCAGTGAAGACGGTGGGAGCTACTACGAGCAGTACTTC. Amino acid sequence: CASSEDGGSYYEQYF.

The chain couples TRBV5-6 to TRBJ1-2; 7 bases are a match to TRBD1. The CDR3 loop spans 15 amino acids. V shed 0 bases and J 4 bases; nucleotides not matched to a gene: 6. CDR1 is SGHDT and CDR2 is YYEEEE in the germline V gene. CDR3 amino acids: CASSLDRGGSYGYTF. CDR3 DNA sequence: TGTGCCAGCAGCTTGGACAGGGGAGGAAGCTATGGCTACACCTTC.

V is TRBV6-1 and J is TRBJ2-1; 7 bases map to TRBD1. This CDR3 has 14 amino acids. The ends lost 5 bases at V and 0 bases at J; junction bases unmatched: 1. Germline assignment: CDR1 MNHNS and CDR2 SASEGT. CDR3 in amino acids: CASSRDSSYNEQFF. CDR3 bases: TGTGCCAGCAGTCGGGACAGCTCCTACAATGAGCAGTTCTTC.

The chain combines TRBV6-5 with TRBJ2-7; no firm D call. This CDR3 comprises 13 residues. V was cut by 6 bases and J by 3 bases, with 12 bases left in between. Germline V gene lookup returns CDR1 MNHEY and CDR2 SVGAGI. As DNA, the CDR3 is TGTGCCAGCAGACTGGACGGTGACTACGAGCAGTACTTC. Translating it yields CASRLDGDYEQYF.

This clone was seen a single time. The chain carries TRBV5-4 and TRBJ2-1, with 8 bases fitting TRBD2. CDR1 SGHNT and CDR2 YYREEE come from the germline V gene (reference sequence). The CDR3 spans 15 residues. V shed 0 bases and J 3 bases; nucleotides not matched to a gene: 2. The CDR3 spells CASSLAGRGYNEQFF. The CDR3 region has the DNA TGTGCCAGCAGCTTGGCCGGGAGGGGCTACAATGAGCAGTTCTTC.

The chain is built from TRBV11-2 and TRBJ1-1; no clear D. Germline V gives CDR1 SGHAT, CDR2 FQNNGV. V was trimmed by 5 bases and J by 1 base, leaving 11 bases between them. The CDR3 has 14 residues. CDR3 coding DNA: TGTGCCAGCAGCCTAGGAAGTGGGAACACTGAAGCTTTCTTT. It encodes CASSLGSGNTEAFF.